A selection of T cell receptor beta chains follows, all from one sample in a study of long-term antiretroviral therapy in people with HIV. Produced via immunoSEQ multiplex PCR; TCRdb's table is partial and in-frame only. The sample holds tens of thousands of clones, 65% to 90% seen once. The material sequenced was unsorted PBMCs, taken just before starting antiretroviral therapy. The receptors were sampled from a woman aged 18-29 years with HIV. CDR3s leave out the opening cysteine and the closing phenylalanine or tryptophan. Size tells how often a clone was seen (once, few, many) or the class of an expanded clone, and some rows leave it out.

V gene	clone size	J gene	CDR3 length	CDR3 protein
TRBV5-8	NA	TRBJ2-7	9	ATFVSYEQY
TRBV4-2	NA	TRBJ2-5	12	ASSPRGGEETQY
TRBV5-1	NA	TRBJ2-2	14	ASSLGHHSNTGELF
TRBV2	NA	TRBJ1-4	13	ASSESVATNEKLF
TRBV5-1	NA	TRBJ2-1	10	ASSPRANEQF
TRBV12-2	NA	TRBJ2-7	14	ASRTGTSGGGYEQY
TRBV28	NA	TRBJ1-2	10	ASNSLNNGYT
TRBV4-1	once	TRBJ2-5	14	ASSHREGKQRETQY
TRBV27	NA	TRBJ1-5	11	ASSLFGGQPQH
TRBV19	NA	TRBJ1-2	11	ASSRDRNYGYT
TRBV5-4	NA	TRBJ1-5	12	ASSDGRGDQPQH
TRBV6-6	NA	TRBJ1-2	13	ASSYSLGRDRGYT
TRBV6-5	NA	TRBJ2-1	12	ASSASSLYNEQF